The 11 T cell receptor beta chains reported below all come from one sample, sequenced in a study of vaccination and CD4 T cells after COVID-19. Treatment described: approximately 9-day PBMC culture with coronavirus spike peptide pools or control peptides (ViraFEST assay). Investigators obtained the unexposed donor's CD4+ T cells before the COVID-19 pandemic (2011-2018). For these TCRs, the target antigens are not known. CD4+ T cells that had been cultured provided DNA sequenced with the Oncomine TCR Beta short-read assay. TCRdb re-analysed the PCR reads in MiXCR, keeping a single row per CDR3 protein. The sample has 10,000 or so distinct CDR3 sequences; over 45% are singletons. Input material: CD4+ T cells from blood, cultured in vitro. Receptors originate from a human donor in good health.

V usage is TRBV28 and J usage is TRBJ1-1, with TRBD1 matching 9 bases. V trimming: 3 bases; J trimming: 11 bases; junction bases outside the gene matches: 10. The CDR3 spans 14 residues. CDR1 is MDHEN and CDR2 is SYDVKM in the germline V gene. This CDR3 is CASSLAQGAGVAFF. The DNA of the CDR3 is TGTGCCAGCAGTTTGGCACAGGGGGCCGGGGTGGCTTTCTTT.

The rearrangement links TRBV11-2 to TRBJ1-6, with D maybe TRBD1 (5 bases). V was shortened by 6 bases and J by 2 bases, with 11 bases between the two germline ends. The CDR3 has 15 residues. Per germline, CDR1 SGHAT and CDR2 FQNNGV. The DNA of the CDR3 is TGTGCCAGCAGTTTCCAGGGTACCTATAATTCACCCCTCCACTTT. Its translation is CASSFQGTYNSPLHF. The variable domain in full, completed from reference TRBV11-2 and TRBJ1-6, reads EAGVAQSPRYKIIEKRQSVAFWCNPISGHATLYWYQQILGQGPKLLIQFQNNGVVDDSQLPKDRFSAERLKGVDSTLKIQPAKLEDSAVYLCASSFQGTYNSPLHFGNGTRLTVT.

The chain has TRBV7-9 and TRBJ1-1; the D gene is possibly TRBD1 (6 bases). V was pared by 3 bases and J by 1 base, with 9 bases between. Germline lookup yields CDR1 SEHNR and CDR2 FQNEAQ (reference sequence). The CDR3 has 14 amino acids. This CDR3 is CASSLGGPNTEAFF. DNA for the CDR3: TGTGCCAGCAGCTTGGGGGGCCCGAACACTGAAGCTTTCTTT.

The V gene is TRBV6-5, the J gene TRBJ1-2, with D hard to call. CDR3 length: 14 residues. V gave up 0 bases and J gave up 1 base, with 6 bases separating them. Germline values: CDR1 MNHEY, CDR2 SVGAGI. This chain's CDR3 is CASSYSAGNYGYTF. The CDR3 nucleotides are TGTGCCAGCAGTTACTCTGCCGGTAACTATGGCTACACCTTC.

The CDR3 sequence is CASSISRSPPTDTQYF. The CDR3, as DNA: TGTGCCAGTAGTATTTCGCGGTCTCCCCCCACAGATACGCAGTATTTT. This chain joins TRBV19 and TRBJ2-3, with unresolved D. This CDR3 contains 16 residues. Germline CDR1 LNHDA, CDR2 SQIVND (reference sequence). V was shortened by 3 bases and J by 2 bases, with 15 bases between the two germline ends.

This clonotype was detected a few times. The CDR3 region has the DNA TGTGCCAGCAGCATTAACAGGGGGCGCTTAAGCAATCAGCCCCAGCATTTT. Amino acid sequence: CASSINRGRLSNQPQHF. The V call is TRBV6-2 or TRBV6-3, the J call TRBJ1-5; 9 bases align to TRBD1. The V gene's germline CDR1 is MNHEY and CDR2 SVGEGT. With V trimmed by 6 bases and J by 1 base, 10 bases remained unmatched. CDR3 size: 17 residues.

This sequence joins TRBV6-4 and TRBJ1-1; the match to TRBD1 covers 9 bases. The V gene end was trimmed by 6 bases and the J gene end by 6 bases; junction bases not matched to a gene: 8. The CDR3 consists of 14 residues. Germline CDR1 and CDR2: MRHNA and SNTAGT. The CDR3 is CASRTNNRGPEAFF. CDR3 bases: TGTGCCAGCAGGACAAATAACAGGGGGCCTGAAGCTTTCTTT.

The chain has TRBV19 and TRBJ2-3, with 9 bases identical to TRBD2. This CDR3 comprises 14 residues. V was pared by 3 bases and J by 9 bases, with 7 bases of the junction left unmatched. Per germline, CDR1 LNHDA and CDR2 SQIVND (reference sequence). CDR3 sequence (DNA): TGTGCCAGTAGTATTGAGAGACTAGCGGCCACGCAGTATTTT. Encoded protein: CASSIERLAATQYF. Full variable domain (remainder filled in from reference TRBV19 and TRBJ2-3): DGGITQSPKYLFRKEGQNVTLSCEQNLNHDAMYWYRQDPGQGLRLIYYSQIVNDFQKGDIAEGYSVSREKKESFPLTVTSAQKNPTAFYLCASSIERLAATQYFGPGTRLTVL.

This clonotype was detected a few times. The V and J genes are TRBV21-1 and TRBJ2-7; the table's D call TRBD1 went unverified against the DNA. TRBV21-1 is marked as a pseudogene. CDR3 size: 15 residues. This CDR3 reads CASSKRDRRPHEQYF. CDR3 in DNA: TGTGCCAGCAGCAAGAGGGACAGGCGGCCCCACGAGCAGTACTTC.

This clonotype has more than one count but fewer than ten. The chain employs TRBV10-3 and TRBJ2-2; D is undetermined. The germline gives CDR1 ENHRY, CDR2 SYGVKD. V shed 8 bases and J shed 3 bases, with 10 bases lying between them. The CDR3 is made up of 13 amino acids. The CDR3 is CAIAIGDTGELFF. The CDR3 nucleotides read TGTGCCATCGCCATTGGGGACACCGGGGAGCTGTTTTTT.

The CDR3 sequence is CSARQTAPVGTF. The CDR3 DNA reads as TGCAGTGCCCGACAGACTGCCCCGGTTGGCACCTTC. V gene TRBV20-1 combines with J gene TRBJ1-2; tentatively, D is TRBD1 (5 bases). The germline V and J ends were trimmed by 6 bases and 13 bases, with 21 bases remaining between them. This CDR3 is built from 12 residues. The germline CDR1 and CDR2 sequences are DFQATT and SNEGSKA (reference sequence).